This T cell receptor beta chain stems from a study of PD-L1 blockade in urothelial cancer. At the level of the study: Chemotherapy regimens numbering 0 to 3 had been given to patients. Study findings and constraints: Pretreatment TCR clonality in blood under the median foretold superior survival.

A word on this clone: Its antigen is not identified.

Described time point: pretreatment peripheral blood. Sequencing was performed with immunoSEQ multiplex PCR; in TCRdb, only in-frame clones are kept and a portion is missing. The repertoire holds about 50,000 clones, with roughly 84% as singletons. CDR3 length: 14 residues. Per the germline V gene, CDR1 is LNHDA and CDR2 is SQIVND (reference sequence). The V end lost 4 bases, the J end lost 4 bases, and 8 bases lay between the germline ends. The source was PBMCs, collected around atezolizumab (anti-PD-L1) treatment. The chain carries TRBV19 and TRBJ1-6, with D perhaps TRBD1 (5 bases). The clonotype comes from a man aged 60 to 75 with urothelial cancer. CDR3 in amino acids: CASSTDTYNSPLHF. The CDR3 coding sequence is TGTGCCAGTAGTACGGACACTTATAATTCACCCCTCCACTTT.